In this sample, the clone carrying this T cell receptor beta chain turned up a few times. An end of the junction differs from the germline gene, which may be a read error. The data belong to a study of sequential checkpoint blockade in melanoma. Using immunoSEQ multiplex PCR, the repertoire was profiled, and TCRdb retains in-frame clones only, with some absent. The sample lists 2,200 or so clones, roughly 60% seen once, with roughly 15% in the top ten. As for treatment: randomized to nivolumab then ipilimumab (arm A) or the reverse (arm B). Live CD3+CD8+ CD19− CD56− cells were sorted from PBMCs. The CDR3 totals 16 residues. Per the germline V gene, CDR1 is ENHRY and CDR2 is SYGVKD.

This specimen was CD8+ T cells sorted from blood (inferred from file names), taken from a patient given nivolumab and ipilimumab in sequence. The V gene is TRBV10-3, the J gene TRBJ2-7; 8 bases fit TRBD2. The source is a human patient with melanoma. Some clones in this sample may be carry-over from other donors' samples. The CDR3 protein is CASSPLTTSESYEQYF. In DNA, the CDR3 is TGTGCCAGCAGTCCCCTTACGACTAGCGAGTCCTACGAGCAGTACTTC.